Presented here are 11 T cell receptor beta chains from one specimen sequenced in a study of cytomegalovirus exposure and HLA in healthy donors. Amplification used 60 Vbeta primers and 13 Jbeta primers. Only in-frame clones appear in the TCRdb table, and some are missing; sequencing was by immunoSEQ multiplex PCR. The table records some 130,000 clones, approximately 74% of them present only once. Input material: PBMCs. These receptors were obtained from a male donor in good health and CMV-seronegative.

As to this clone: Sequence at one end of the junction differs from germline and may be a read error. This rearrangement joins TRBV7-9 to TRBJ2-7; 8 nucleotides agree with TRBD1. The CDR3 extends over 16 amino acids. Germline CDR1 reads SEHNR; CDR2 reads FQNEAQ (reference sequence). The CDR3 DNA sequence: TGTTCCAGCAGCTTAGCCCGGGACAGGTCCTCCTACGAGCAGTACTTC. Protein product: CSSSLARDRSSYEQYF.

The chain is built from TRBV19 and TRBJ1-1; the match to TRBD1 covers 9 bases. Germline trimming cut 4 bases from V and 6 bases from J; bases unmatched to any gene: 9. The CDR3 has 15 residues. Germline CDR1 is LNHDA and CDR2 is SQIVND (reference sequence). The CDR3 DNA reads TGTGCCAGTAGTACCCTGGGACAGGGCTCGGCTGAAGCTTTCTTT. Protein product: CASSTLGQGSAEAFF.

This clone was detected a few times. The CDR3 DNA reads TGTGCCAGCACCTCGACAGGGGTTGGTACTGAAGCTTTCTTT. It yields the protein CASTSTGVGTEAFF. V gene TRBV6-1 combines with J gene TRBJ1-1; 8 bases are shared with TRBD1. V lost 7 bases, J lost 5 bases, and 9 bases stayed unmatched. This CDR3 contains 14 residues. Germline lookup yields CDR1 MNHNS and CDR2 SASEGT.

The CDR3 here is CAWGIGTASTDTQYF. The CDR3 bases are TGTGCCTGGGGCATCGGGACAGCGAGCACAGATACGCAGTATTTT. The J gene is TRBJ2-3, the V gene TRBV30, with 7 nucleotides matching TRBD1. CDR3 length: 15 residues. The germline V gene has CDR1 GTSNPN and CDR2 SVGIG (reference sequence). V was pared by 5 bases and J by 0 bases, with 8 bases of the junction left unmatched.

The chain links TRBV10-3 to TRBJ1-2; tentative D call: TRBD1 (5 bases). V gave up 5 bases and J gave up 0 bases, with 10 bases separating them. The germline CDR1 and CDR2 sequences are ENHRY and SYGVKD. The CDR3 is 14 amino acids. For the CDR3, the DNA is TGTGCCATCAGTCCGGGACTATCTAACTATGGCTACACCTTC. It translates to CAISPGLSNYGYTF.

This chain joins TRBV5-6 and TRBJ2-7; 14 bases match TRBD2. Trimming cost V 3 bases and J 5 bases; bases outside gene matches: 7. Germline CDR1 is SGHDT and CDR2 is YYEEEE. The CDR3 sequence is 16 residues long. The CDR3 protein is CASSWGLAGEFNEQYF. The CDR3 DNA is TGTGCCAGCAGCTGGGGACTAGCGGGAGAGTTTAACGAGCAGTACTTC.

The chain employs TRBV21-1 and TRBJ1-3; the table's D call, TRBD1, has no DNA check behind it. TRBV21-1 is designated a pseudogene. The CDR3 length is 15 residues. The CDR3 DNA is TGTGCCAGCAGCAAAGAAACAGACTCTGGAAACACCATATATTTT. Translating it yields CASSKETDSGNTIYF.

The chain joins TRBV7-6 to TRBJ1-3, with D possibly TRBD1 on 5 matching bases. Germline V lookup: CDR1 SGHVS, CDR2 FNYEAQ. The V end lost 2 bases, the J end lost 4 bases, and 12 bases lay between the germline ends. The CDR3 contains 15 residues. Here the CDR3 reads CASSLLEGRGNTIYF. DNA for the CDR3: TGTGCCAGCAGCTTACTTGAGGGGAGGGGAAACACCATATATTTT.

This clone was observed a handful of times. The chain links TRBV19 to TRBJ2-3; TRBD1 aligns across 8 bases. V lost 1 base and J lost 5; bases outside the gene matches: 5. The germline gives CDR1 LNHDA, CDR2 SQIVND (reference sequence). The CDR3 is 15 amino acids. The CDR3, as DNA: TGTGCCAGTAGTATAGGCGGGACAGGAAAAGATACGCAGTATTTT. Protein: CASSIGGTGKDTQYF.

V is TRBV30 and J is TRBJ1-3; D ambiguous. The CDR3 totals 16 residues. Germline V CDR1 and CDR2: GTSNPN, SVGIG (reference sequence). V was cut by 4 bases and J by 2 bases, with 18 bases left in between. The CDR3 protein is CAWKWSGSFAGNTIYF. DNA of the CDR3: TGTGCCTGGAAATGGAGCGGATCTTTTGCTGGAAACACCATATATTTT. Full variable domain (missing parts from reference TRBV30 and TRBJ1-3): SQTIHQWPATLVQPVGSPLSLECTVEGTSNPNLYWYRQAAGRGLQLLFYSVGIGQISSEVPQNLSASRPQDRQFILSSKKLLLSDSGFYLCAWKWSGSFAGNTIYFGEGSWLTVV.

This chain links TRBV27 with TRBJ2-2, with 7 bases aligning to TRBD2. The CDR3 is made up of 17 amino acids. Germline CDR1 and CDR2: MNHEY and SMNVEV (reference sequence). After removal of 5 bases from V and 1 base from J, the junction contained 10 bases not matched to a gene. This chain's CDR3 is CASSLSMERGNTGELFF. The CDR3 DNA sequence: TGTGCCAGCAGTCTTTCTATGGAGCGGGGGAACACCGGGGAGCTGTTTTTT.